Below are 14 T cell receptor beta chains sequenced from a single sample in a study of blood T cells in healthy people across ages. A second PCR of about 7 to 12 cycles used a sample-barcoded 5' primer and a J-beta primer mix. MiXCR, applied by TCRdb to the 5' RACE reads, yields one record per CDR3 protein. The table shows about 1.4 million distinct CDR3 sequences, with approximately 60% occurring only once. Sequencing was done on a sample of blood. Receptors were obtained from a man aged 18 to 35 in good health.

This clonotype was observed once. The rearrangement links TRBV7-8 to TRBJ2-2, with D perhaps TRBD1 (5 bases). Trimming stripped 9 bases from V and 6 bases from J, with 23 bases between. Germline V CDR1 and CDR2: SGHVS, FQNEAQ. This CDR3 has 16 residues. CDR3 in DNA: TGTGCCAGTTCTCTACAGGTTCCGATCGTGGCCGGGGAGCTGTTTTTT. Its translation is CASSLQVPIVAGELFF.

This clonotype was detected only once. The V call is TRBV16, the J call TRBJ1-1; D not certain. Germline CDR1 and CDR2: KGHSY and FQNENV. Trimming left V 3 bases short and J 1 base short, with 9 bases between. The CDR3 consists of 14 residues. CDR3 coding DNA: TGTGCCAGCAGCCAGTATCAGCCGAACACTGAAGCTTTCTTT. It yields the protein CASSQYQPNTEAFF.

V usage is TRBV5-1 and J usage is TRBJ1-4; no definite D call. Per the germline V gene, CDR1 is SGHRS and CDR2 is YFSETQ. Trimming stripped 4 bases from V and 0 bases from J, with 13 bases between. The CDR3 contains 16 residues. CDR3 nucleotides: TGCGCCAGCAGCCCGCGGACGTCTGCAACTAATGAAAAACTGTTTTTT. Protein product: CASSPRTSATNEKLFF.

The chain uses TRBV20-1 and TRBJ2-5, with TRBD2 identical over 11 bases. The trim removed 6 bases at V and 0 bases at J, leaving 12 bases unmatched. The CDR3 spans 17 residues. Looked up from germline, CDR1 is DFQATT and CDR2 is SNEGSKA (reference sequence). CDR3 coding DNA: TGCAGTGCGTTTGGGCTAGCGGGGGGCAAGTACCAAGAGACCCAGTACTTC. Protein sequence: CSAFGLAGGKYQETQYF.

This chain uses TRBV4-1 with TRBJ2-5, with a weak D call TRBD1 (7 bases). This CDR3 is 15 amino acids long. Germline lookup yields CDR1 MGHRA and CDR2 YSYEKL. Between the trimmed V and J ends, which lost 0 bases and 5 bases, there was a span of 13 bases. CDR3 in amino acids: CASSQDRGGGETQYF. The CDR3 region has the DNA TGCGCCAGCAGCCAAGATCGAGGAGGGGGCGAGACCCAGTACTTC.

The table lists this clonotype with a few counts. The chain has TRBV4-1 and TRBJ2-7; TRBD2 matches at 10 bases. The CDR3 runs to 16 residues. The V gene's germline CDR1 is MGHRA and CDR2 YSYEKL. V lost 1 base to trimming and J lost 2 bases; unmatched junction nucleotides: 5. CDR3 loop: CASSQGGTSETYEQYF. In nucleotides, the CDR3 is TGCGCCAGCAGCCAAGGTGGGACTAGCGAAACCTACGAGCAGTACTTC.

This clonotype was counted between two and nine times. The rearrangement joins TRBV6-6 to TRBJ2-7; perhaps TRBD2 as D (6 bases). Trimming removed 4 bases at V and 0 bases at J, with 10 bases between. Per the germline V gene, CDR1 is MNHNY and CDR2 is SVGAGI (reference sequence). The CDR3 extends over 14 amino acids. The CDR3 spells CASSLEGTSYEQYF. The CDR3 region has the DNA TGTGCCAGCAGTTTGGAGGGGACCTCCTACGAGCAGTACTTC.

The chain joins TRBV12-3 or TRBV12-4 to TRBJ1-2; TRBD1 agrees at 7 bases. V lost 5 bases and J lost 4; bases outside the gene matches: 7. CDR3 length equals 14 residues. CDR3 residues: CASSNRTGAYGYTF. As DNA, the CDR3 is TGTGCCAGCAGTAACAGGACAGGCGCCTATGGCTACACCTTC.

The chain is built from TRBV21-1 and TRBJ2-7. TRBV21-1 is a listed pseudogene. This CDR3 spans 14 amino acids. CDR3 amino acids: CASSKGTRSYEQYF. CDR3 nucleotide sequence: TGTGCCAGCAGCAAAGGGACGCGCTCCTACGAGCAGTACTTC.

The chain joins TRBV4-3 to TRBJ1-2, with no clear D. This CDR3 contains 15 residues. The germline V and J ends were trimmed by 1 base and 0 bases, with 9 bases remaining between them. Germline CDR1 is LGHNA and CDR2 is YSLEER. The CDR3 sequence: CASSQGRLANYGYTF. The CDR3 DNA follows: TGCGCCAGCAGCCAAGGCCGCCTAGCTAACTATGGCTACACCTTC.

The DNA of the CDR3 is TGCAGTGCCCTCCCCGGCGGGGGCACAGATACGCAGTATTTT. Its protein is CSALPGGGTDTQYF. This chain uses TRBV20-1 with TRBJ2-3, with a tentative D call TRBD2 (6 bases). The CDR3 is 14 residues long. The V and J ends lost 6 bases and 1 base respectively, with 14 bases between them. Germline CDR1 reads DFQATT; CDR2 reads SNEGSKA (reference sequence).

This chain uses TRBV7-9 with TRBJ2-1; possible D gene TRBD2, 5 bases. Germline assignment: CDR1 SEHNR and CDR2 FQNEAQ (reference sequence). This CDR3 is 13 amino acids long. Trimming left V 5 bases short and J 6 bases short, with 11 bases between. DNA for the CDR3: TGTGCCAGCAGCGTAGTCGAGGGCAATGAGCAGTTCTTC. Its protein product is CASSVVEGNEQFF.

In its sample, this clonotype was seen a few times. The chain is built from TRBV4-3 and TRBJ1-1; D is uncertain. Trimming pared 4 bases from V and 0 bases from J, leaving 15 bases between. The CDR3 runs to 16 residues. Germline assignment: CDR1 LGHNA and CDR2 YSLEER. For the CDR3, the DNA is TGCGCCAGCAGCCCCGATCCACCGACGATGAACACTGAAGCTTTCTTT. Amino acid sequence: CASSPDPPTMNTEAFF.

The chain combines TRBV29-1 with TRBJ2-1; 11 bases agree with TRBD2. J was trimmed by 4 bases and V by 6 bases; bases with no gene match: 2. Germline lookup yields CDR1 SQVTM and CDR2 ANQGSEA. This CDR3 comprises 13 residues. The CDR3 DNA sequence: TGCAGCGTACTAGCGGGAGTATACAATGAGCAGTTCTTC. Amino acid sequence: CSVLAGVYNEQFF.